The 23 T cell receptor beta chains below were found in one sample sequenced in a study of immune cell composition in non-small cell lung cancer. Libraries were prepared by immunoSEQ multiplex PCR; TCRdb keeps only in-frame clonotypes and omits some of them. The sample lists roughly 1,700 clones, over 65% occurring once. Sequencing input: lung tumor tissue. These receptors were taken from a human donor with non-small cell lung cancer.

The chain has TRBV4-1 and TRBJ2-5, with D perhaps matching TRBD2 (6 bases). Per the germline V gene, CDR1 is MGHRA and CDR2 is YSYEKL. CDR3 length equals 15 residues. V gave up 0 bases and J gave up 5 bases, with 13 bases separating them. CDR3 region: CASSQDGPSEETQYF. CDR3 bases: TGCGCCAGCAGCCAAGATGGCCCTAGCGAGGAGACCCAGTACTTC.

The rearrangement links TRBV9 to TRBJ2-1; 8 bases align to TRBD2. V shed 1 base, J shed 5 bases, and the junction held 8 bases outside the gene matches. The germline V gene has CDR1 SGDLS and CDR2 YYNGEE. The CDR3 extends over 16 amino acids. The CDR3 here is CASSVMPGLENNEQFF. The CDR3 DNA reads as TGTGCCAGCAGCGTAATGCCGGGACTAGAGAACAATGAGCAGTTCTTC.

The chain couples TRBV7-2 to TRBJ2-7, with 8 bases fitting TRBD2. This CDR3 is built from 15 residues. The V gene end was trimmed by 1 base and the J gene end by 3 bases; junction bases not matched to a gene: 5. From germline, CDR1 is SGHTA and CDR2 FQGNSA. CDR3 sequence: CASSLGAGGLYEQYF. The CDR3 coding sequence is TGTGCCAGCAGCTTAGGGGCGGGAGGCCTCTACGAGCAGTACTTC.

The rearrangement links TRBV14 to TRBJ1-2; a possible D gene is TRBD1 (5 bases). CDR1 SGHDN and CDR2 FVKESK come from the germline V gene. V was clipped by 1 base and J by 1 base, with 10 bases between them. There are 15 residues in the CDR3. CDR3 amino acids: CASSQAGLGNYGYTF. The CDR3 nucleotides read TGTGCCAGCAGCCAAGCAGGGCTCGGTAACTATGGCTACACCTTC.

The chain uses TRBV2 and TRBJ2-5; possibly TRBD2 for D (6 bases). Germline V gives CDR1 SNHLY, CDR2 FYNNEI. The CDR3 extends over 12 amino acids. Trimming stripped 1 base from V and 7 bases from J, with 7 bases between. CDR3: CASSEGGGTQYF. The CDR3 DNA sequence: TGTGCCAGCAGTGAAGGGGGAGGGACCCAGTACTTC.

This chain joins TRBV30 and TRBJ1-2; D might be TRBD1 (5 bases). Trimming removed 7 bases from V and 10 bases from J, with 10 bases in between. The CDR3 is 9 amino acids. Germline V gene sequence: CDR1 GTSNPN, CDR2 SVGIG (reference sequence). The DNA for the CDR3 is TGTGCCTTGGGGGGTTACTACACCTTC. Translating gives CALGGYYTF.

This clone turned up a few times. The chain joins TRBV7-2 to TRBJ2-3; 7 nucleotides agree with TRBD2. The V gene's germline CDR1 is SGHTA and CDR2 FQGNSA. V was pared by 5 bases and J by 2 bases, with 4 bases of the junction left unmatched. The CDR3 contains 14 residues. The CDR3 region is CASSPGRVTDTQYF. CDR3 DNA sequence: TGTGCCAGCAGCCCAGGGAGGGTCACAGATACGCAGTATTTT.

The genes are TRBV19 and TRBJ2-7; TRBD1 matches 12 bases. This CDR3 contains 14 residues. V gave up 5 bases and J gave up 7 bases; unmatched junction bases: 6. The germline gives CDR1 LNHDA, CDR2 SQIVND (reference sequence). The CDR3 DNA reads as TGTGCCAGTAGTGCGGGACAGGGGGCATGGGAGCAGTACTTC. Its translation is CASSAGQGAWEQYF.

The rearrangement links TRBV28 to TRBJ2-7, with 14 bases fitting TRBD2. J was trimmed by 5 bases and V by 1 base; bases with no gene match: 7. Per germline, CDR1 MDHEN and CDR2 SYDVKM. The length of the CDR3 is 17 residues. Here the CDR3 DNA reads TGTGCCAGCAGTTTATCGGGACTAGCGGGAGAAAGAGACGAGCAGTACTTC. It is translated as CASSLSGLAGERDEQYF.

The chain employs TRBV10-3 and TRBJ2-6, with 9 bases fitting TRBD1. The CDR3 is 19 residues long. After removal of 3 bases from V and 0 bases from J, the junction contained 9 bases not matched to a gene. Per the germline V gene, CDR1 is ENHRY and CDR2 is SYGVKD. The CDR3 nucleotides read TGTGCCATCAGTGAAGGAACGGGACAGGGCTTCTCTGGGGCCAACGTCCTGACTTTC. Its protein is CAISEGTGQGFSGANVLTF.

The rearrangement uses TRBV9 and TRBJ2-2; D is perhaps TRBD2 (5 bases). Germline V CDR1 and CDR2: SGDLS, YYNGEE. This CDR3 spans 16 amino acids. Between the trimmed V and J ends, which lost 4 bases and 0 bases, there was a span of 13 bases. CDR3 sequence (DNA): TGTGCCAGCAGCCGACCAGGAGGCGCGAACACCGGGGAGCTGTTTTTT. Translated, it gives CASSRPGGANTGELFF.

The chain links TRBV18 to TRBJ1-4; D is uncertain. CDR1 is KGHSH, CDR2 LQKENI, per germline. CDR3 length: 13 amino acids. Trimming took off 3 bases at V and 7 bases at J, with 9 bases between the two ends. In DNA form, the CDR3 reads TGTGCCAGCTCACCCGATGCGGGTGAAAAACTGTTTTTT. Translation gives CASSPDAGEKLFF.

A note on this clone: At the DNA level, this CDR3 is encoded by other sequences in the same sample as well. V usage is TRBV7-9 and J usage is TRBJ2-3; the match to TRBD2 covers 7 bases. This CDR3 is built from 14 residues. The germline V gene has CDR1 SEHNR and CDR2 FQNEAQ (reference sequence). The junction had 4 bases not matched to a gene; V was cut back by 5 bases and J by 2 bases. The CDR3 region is CASSPSGNTDTQYF. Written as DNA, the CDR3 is TGTGCCAGCAGCCCAAGCGGGAACACAGATACGCAGTATTTT.

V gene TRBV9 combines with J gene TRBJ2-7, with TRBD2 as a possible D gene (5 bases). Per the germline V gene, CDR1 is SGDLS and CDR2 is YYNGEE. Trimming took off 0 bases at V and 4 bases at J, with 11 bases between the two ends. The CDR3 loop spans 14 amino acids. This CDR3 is CASSVDFGVYEQYF. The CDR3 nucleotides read TGTGCCAGCAGCGTAGATTTCGGGGTGTACGAGCAGTACTTC.

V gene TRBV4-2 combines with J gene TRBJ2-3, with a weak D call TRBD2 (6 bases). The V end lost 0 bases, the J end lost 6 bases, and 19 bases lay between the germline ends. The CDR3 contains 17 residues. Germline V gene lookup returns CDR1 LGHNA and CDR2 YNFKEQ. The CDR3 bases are TGTGCCAGCAGCCAAGATCCGCGGGGAGCCCCTGGGGATACGCAGTATTTT. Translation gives CASSQDPRGAPGDTQYF.

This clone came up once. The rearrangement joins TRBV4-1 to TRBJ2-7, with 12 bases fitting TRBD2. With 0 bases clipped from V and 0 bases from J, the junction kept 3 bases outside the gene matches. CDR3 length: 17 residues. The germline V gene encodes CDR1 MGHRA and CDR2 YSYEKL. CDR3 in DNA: TGCGCCAGCAGCCAAGATTCGGGACTAGCGGGCTCCTACGAGCAGTACTTC. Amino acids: CASSQDSGLAGSYEQYF.

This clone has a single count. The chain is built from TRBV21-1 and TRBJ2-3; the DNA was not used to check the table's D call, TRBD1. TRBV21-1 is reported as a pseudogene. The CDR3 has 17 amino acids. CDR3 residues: CASSNKQGARSTDTQYF. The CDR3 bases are TGTGCCAGCAGCAATAAACAGGGGGCCCGAAGCACAGATACGCAGTATTTT.

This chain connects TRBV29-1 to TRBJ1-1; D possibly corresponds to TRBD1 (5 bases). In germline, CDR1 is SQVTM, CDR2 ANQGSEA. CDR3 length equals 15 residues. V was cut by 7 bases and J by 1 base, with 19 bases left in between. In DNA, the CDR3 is TGCAGCGCAGTGGTGCCTGGACATAAGAACACTGAAGCTTTCTTT. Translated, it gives CSAVVPGHKNTEAFF.

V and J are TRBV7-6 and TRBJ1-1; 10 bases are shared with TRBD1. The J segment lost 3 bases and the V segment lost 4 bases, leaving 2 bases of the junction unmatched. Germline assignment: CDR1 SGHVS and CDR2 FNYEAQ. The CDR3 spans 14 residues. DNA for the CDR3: TGTGCCAGCAGCTCAGGACAGGGGGACACTGAAGCTTTCTTT. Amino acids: CASSSGQGDTEAFF.

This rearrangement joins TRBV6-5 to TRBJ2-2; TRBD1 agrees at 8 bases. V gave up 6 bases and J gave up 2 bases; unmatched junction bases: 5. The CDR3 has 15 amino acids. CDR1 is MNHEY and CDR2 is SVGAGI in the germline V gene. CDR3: CASRGGQANTGELFF. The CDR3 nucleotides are TGTGCCAGCAGGGGGGGACAGGCAAACACCGGGGAGCTGTTTTTT.

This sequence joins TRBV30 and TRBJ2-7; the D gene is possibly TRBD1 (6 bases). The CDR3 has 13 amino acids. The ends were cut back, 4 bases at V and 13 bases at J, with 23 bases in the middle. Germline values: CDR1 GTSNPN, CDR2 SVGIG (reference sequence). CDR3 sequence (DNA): TGTGCCTGGACTCAAGGGGGAATTCAGGGTGGTTACTTC. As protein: CAWTQGGIQGGYF.

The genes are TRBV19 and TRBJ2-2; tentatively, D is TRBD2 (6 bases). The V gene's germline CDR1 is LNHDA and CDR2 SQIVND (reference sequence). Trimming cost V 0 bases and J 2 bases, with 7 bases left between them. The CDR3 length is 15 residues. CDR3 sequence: CASSIDSGNTGELFF. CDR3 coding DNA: TGTGCCAGTAGTATAGATAGCGGAAACACCGGGGAGCTGTTTTTT. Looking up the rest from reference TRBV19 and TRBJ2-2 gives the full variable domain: DGGITQSPKYLFRKEGQNVTLSCEQNLNHDAMYWYRQDPGQGLRLIYYSQIVNDFQKGDIAEGYSVSREKKESFPLTVTSAQKNPTAFYLCASSIDSGNTGELFFGEGSRLTVL.

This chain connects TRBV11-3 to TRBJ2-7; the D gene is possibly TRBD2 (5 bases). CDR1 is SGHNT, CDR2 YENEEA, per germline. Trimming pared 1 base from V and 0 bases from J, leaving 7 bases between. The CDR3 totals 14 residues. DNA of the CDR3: TGTGCCAGCAGCTTAGTAGCGAACTCCTACGAGCAGTACGTC. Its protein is CASSLVANSYEQYV.